The 27 T cell receptor beta chains reported below all come from one sample, sequenced in a study of OX40 agonist ivuxolimab in advanced cancers. Receptor amplification or capture employed the immunoSEQ multiplex PCR assay. TCRdb's version of the immuneACCESS table is confined to in-frame rearrangements and falls short of the full clone set. An unresolved V gene accounts for under half of the shortfall where checked; the remainder is of unknown origin. This sample gives around 94,000 clones in total; 70% to 85% of them show up just once. Of the sample, about 4.1% falls within the top ten clones. The sample here was CD4+ or CD8+ T cells sorted from blood, taken in a trial of the OX40 agonist ivuxolimab. These receptors were taken from an adult with an advanced solid tumor such as melanoma, head and neck, liver or kidney cancer.

Only one count was recorded for this clone. The genes are TRBV5-1 and TRBJ1-4; the D is unclear. CDR1 SGHRS and CDR2 YFSETQ come from the germline V gene. The V end lost 2 bases, the J end lost 5 bases, and 7 bases lay between the germline ends. The length of the CDR3 is 13 residues. CDR3 nucleotides: TGCGCCAGCAGCTTTCAGGTGAATGAAAAACTGTTTTTT. The encoded protein is CASSFQVNEKLFF.

The CDR3 is CASSPRFQAGELFF. The CDR3 DNA reads as TGTGCCAGCAGCCCTCGGTTTCAAGCAGGGGAGCTGTTTTTT. The chain couples TRBV7-9 to TRBJ2-2, with D unresolved. CDR3 length: 14 amino acids. V gave up 5 bases and J gave up 8 bases, with 15 bases separating them. Germline CDR1 SEHNR, CDR2 FQNEAQ (reference sequence).

The CDR3 sequence: CASSLILSLAGEPTDTQYF. As DNA, the CDR3 is TGTGCCAGCAGTTTGATTTTGAGTCTAGCGGGAGAGCCGACAGATACGCAGTATTTT. V is TRBV28 and J is TRBJ2-3, with 10 nucleotides matching TRBD2. CDR1 is MDHEN, CDR2 SYDVKM, per germline. Unmatched junction bases numbered 15, after V lost 3 bases and J lost 3 bases. The CDR3 loop spans 19 amino acids.

The chain has TRBV18 and TRBJ2-2; D unclear. Per germline, CDR1 KGHSH and CDR2 LQKENI. The CDR3 totals 19 residues. The V end lost 2 bases, the J end lost 0 bases, and 19 bases lay between the germline ends. CDR3 protein: CASSPRLTAPNANTGELFF. DNA of the CDR3: TGTGCCAGCTCACCAAGATTAACGGCTCCCAACGCGAACACCGGGGAGCTGTTTTTT.

This chain links TRBV29-1 with TRBJ2-7; no clear D. Trimming shortened V by 7 bases and J by 2 bases, and 12 bases separated the two germline ends. CDR3 size: 12 residues. Per the germline V gene, CDR1 is SQVTM and CDR2 is ANQGSEA. The DNA for the CDR3 is TGCAGCGGGACGACGGTTACCTACGAGCAGTACTTC. This codes for CSGTTVTYEQYF.

The chain recombines TRBV25-1 with TRBJ1-1; TRBD1 aligns across 7 bases. The CDR3 runs 14 residues. Germline V gene lookup returns CDR1 MGHDK and CDR2 SYGVNS. The V segment lost 8 bases and the J segment 3 bases; nucleotides outside the gene matches: 9. The CDR3 bases are TGTGCCAGCGGATGGGCAGGGGGACACACTGAAGCTTTCTTT. Translation gives CASGWAGGHTEAFF.

The chain has TRBV11-2 and TRBJ2-5, with TRBD2 identical over 7 bases. TRBJ2-7 matches the DNA end more closely, so the J call is doubtful. Germline CDR1 SGHAT, CDR2 FQNNGV. The CDR3 totals 13 residues. For the CDR3, the DNA is TGTGCCAGCGAGCAGCGGGAAAACTTCGAGCAGTACTTC. Amino acid sequence: CASEQRENFEQYF.

The chain has TRBV6-5 and TRBJ2-7; 7 nucleotides line up with TRBD2. Germline V gene data show CDR1 as MNHEY and CDR2 as SVGAGI. V was clipped by 5 bases and J by 5 bases; unmatched bases: 3. This CDR3 has 12 residues. CDR3 region: CASSDGGNEQYF. For the CDR3, the DNA is TGTGCCAGCAGTGACGGGGGGAACGAGCAGTACTTC.

V is TRBV21-1 and J is TRBJ2-2; the table's D gene call, TRBD2, was not cross checked with the DNA. TRBV21-1 is assigned pseudogene status. This CDR3 spans 18 amino acids. For the CDR3, the DNA is TGTGCCAGCCCCAAGGAGGGACTAGCGGGGTTTTTATATGGGGAGCTGTTTTTT. As protein: CASPKEGLAGFLYGELFF.

This clone was picked up a small number of times. V is TRBV6-1 and J is TRBJ2-7; 9 bases fit TRBD2. Trimming took 5 bases from V and 6 from J; bases not matched to a gene: 8. The CDR3 extends over 14 amino acids. Germline V gene sequence: CDR1 MNHNS, CDR2 SASEGT. CDR3 nucleotide sequence: TGTGCCAGCAGTATAGCGGGAGATATAAGCGAGCAGTACTTC. The encoded protein is CASSIAGDISEQYF.

CDR3 sequence: CASCLSSGMTDTQYF. In nucleotides, the CDR3 is TGTGCCAGCTGCCTATCTAGCGGGATGACAGATACGCAGTATTTT. V usage is TRBV6-1 and J usage is TRBJ2-3; 9 bases match TRBD2. This CDR3 region has 15 residues. Trimming took 8 bases from V and 3 from J; bases not matched to a gene: 9. Germline values: CDR1 MNHNS, CDR2 SASEGT.

Only a few counts were recorded for this clone. The genes are TRBV2 and TRBJ2-1; 9 bases map to TRBD2. This CDR3 comprises 15 residues. The germline gives CDR1 SNHLY, CDR2 FYNNEI. With 3 bases clipped from V and 4 bases from J, the junction kept 4 bases outside the gene matches. The CDR3 is CASSEGTSWYNEQFF. CDR3 nucleotides: TGTGCCAGCAGTGAGGGGACTAGCTGGTACAATGAGCAGTTCTTC. The full variable domain, with the rest looked up from reference TRBV2 and TRBJ2-1, is EPEVTQTPSHQVTQMGQEVILRCVPISNHLYFYWYRQILGQKVEFLVSFYNNEISEKSEIFDDQFSVERPDGSNFTLKIRSTKLEDSAMYFCASSEGTSWYNEQFFGPGTRLTVL.

The gene calls are TRBV7-2 and TRBJ1-3; 8 bases agree with TRBD1. The trim removed 4 bases at V and 0 bases at J, leaving 8 bases unmatched. CDR3 length: 17 residues. Germline V gene data show CDR1 as SGHTA and CDR2 as FQGNSA. CDR3 residues: CASSSQWTGTSGNTIYF. CDR3 bases: TGTGCCAGCAGCTCTCAATGGACAGGGACCTCTGGAAACACCATATATTTT.

The genes are TRBV4-1 and TRBJ2-7; the match to TRBD1 covers 9 bases. The V gene's germline CDR1 is MGHRA and CDR2 YSYEKL. The J segment lost 4 bases and the V segment lost 1 base, leaving 8 bases of the junction unmatched. This CDR3 comprises 16 residues. For the CDR3, the DNA is TGCGCCAGCAGCCAAGGGACAGGGGAATTTGGATACGAGCAGTACTTC. This gives the protein CASSQGTGEFGYEQYF.

This clone was counted only a few times. CDR3 in DNA: TGTGCCAGCAGCCCTTTTGGTCGGGACACCATATATTTT. Protein sequence: CASSPFGRDTIYF. The V and J genes are TRBV7-9 and TRBJ1-3; no reliable D call. This CDR3 contains 13 residues. Germline values: CDR1 SEHNR, CDR2 FQNEAQ (reference sequence). V gave up 5 bases and J gave up 8 bases, with 13 bases separating them.

The count of this clone is one. The rearrangement links TRBV5-1 to TRBJ2-1; D is uncertain. The V and J ends lost 0 bases and 8 bases respectively, with 9 bases between them. There are 13 residues in the CDR3. The germline V gene has CDR1 SGHRS and CDR2 YFSETQ. This CDR3 is CASSLVGLHEQFF. DNA for the CDR3: TGCGCCAGCAGCTTGGTGGGGTTGCATGAGCAGTTCTTC.

V gene TRBV28 combines with J gene TRBJ1-2; 7 bases align to TRBD1. The V gene end was trimmed by 3 bases and the J gene end by 1 base; junction bases not matched to a gene: 5. The germline CDR1 and CDR2 sequences are MDHEN and SYDVKM. The CDR3 contains 15 residues. CDR3 sequence (DNA): TGTGCCAGCAGTTTTACTCCAGGGGGTAACTATGGCTACACCTTC. Protein: CASSFTPGGNYGYTF.

This clone was seen more than once but under ten times. The chain uses TRBV28 and TRBJ2-5; D not certain. Trimming took 6 bases from V and 2 from J, leaving 7 bases between them. The CDR3 loop spans 12 amino acids. Germline loops: CDR1 MDHEN, CDR2 SYDVKM. For the CDR3, the DNA is TGTGCCAGCAGCCCCTTACAAGAGACCCAGTACTTC. Encoded protein: CASSPLQETQYF.

This clone has only a few counts. The chain combines TRBV2 with TRBJ2-5; the D gene is possibly TRBD2 (6 bases). The length of the CDR3 is 15 residues. Per germline, CDR1 SNHLY and CDR2 FYNNEI. Trimming cost V 5 bases and J 5 bases, with 18 bases left between them. Written as DNA, the CDR3 is TGTGCCAGCAGTTACCTAGGAGGCAGCGGGGAGACCCAGTACTTC. It is translated as CASSYLGGSGETQYF.

The V and J genes are TRBV6-5 and TRBJ2-7, with D maybe TRBD2 (5 bases). Deletions cut 6 bases from V and 1 base from J, with 10 bases between. The CDR3 loop spans 13 amino acids. The germline CDR1 and CDR2 sequences are MNHEY and SVGAGI. The CDR3 coding sequence is TGTGCCAGCAGGACGGGCGGGTCCTACGAGCAGTACTTC. It codes for CASRTGGSYEQYF.

The V gene is TRBV6-1, the J gene TRBJ2-5; unclear D gene. The CDR3 contains 15 residues. Trimming took 0 bases from V and 3 from J, leaving 11 bases between them. The germline CDR1 and CDR2 sequences are MNHNS and SASEGT. The CDR3 loop reads CASSEAATPEETQYF. The CDR3 DNA sequence: TGTGCCAGCAGTGAAGCGGCGACACCAGAAGAGACCCAGTACTTC.

This chain joins TRBV2 and TRBJ2-5; 9 nucleotides match TRBD1. CDR1 and CDR2 (germline): SNHLY, FYNNEI. The CDR3 sequence is 14 residues long. The junction had 5 bases not matched to a gene; V was cut back by 5 bases and J by 4 bases. In DNA form, the CDR3 reads TGTGCCAGCAGTCCGGGACAGGGAGGAGAGACCCAGTACTTC. This codes for CASSPGQGGETQYF.

V is TRBV6-5 and J is TRBJ2-1; 16 nucleotides match TRBD2. Per the germline V gene, CDR1 is MNHEY and CDR2 is SVGAGI. The CDR3 runs to 16 residues. Germline trimming cut 4 bases from V and 5 bases from J; bases unmatched to any gene: 2. The CDR3, as DNA: TGTGCCAGCAGTTGGGGACTAGCGGGAGGGAACAATGAGCAGTTCTTC. Amino acids: CASSWGLAGGNNEQFF.

V gene TRBV6-1 combines with J gene TRBJ2-7; 9 bases fit TRBD1. CDR1 MNHNS and CDR2 SASEGT come from the germline V gene. The CDR3 is 14 amino acids. Germline trimming cut 7 bases from V and 3 bases from J; bases unmatched to any gene: 7. The CDR3 protein is CASTRTGEVYEQYF. The CDR3, as DNA: TGTGCCAGCACTAGGACAGGGGAGGTCTACGAGCAGTACTTC.

This clone is labeled as medium-sized (0.01 to 0.1%). The V gene is TRBV30, the J gene TRBJ1-2; tentatively, D is TRBD1 (5 bases). Germline assignment: CDR1 GTSNPN and CDR2 SVGIG (reference sequence). With 1 base removed from V and 7 bases from J, the gap between germline ends came to 13 bases. This CDR3 is 13 amino acids long. CDR3 protein: CAWSGTGQGGYTF. The CDR3 coding sequence is TGTGCCTGGAGTGGAACGGGGCAGGGTGGCTACACCTTC.

The V gene is TRBV7-8, the J gene TRBJ2-2; no reliable D call. The CDR3 spans 13 residues. Looked up from germline, CDR1 is SGHVS and CDR2 is FQNEAQ. The V gene lost 4 bases and the J gene lost 4 bases, with 7 bases spanning the gap. This CDR3 is CASSSVGTGELFF. The DNA of the CDR3 is TGTGCCAGCAGCTCGGTGGGCACCGGGGAGCTGTTTTTT.

The chain combines TRBV4-2 with TRBJ1-1; D not resolved. This CDR3 has 13 amino acids. From germline, CDR1 is LGHNA and CDR2 YNFKEQ. Trimming stripped 0 bases from V and 7 bases from J, with 9 bases between. CDR3 DNA: TGTGCCAGCAGCCAAGAAATGGGCCTTGAAGCTTTCTTT. Residues: CASSQEMGLEAFF.